The clone carrying this T cell receptor beta chain occurred a few times. Its antigen is as yet unknown. Every isolated RNA sample was fully reverse transcribed, so sequencing captured expressed TCRB transcripts. Only in-frame clones appear in the TCRdb table, and some are missing; sequencing was by immunoSEQ multiplex PCR. The top ten hold 0.0095% to 0.011% of the sample, which has 300,000 to 450,000 clones, 10% to 15% seen once. Sorting with CD45RO/CCR7/CD25/CD127/CD95/CD27 yielded naive, central memory, regulatory and stem-like memory CD4+ cells. The sample is drawn from a study of beta chain features in type 1 diabetes. Points from the study as a whole: Shortening of TCRB CDR3s, moderate but significant, appeared in all four CD4+ subsets of Type 1 diabetes patients.

The origin of this receptor is a woman aged 18-35 years with type 1 diabetes. Sequencing used naive CD4+ T cells from blood.

This CDR3 is CASSHRLAATYNEQFF. In DNA, the CDR3 is TGCGCCAGCAGCCACCGACTAGCGGCTACCTACAATGAGCAGTTCTTC. The gene calls are TRBV4-3 and TRBJ2-1; the match to TRBD2 covers 9 bases. The V gene end was trimmed by 3 bases and the J gene end by 2 bases; junction bases not matched to a gene: 5. The CDR3 is made up of 16 amino acids. Germline lookup yields CDR1 LGHNA and CDR2 YSLEER.